This TCR beta chain was identified in a study of blood T cell repertoires in COVID-19. Study at large: Italy, Spain and the United States were the sources of the convalescent and acute COVID-19 samples.

In the authors' workflow: Reference gene primer amplification yielded estimated nucleated cell counts. Sequenced by immunoSEQ multiplex PCR; TCRdb stores in-frame clones only, minus some. V and J calls and clone size are given by that table; D and trimming were obtained from the DNA. Of approximately 60,000 clones listed, over 75% are singletons. This CDR3 has 14 residues. In germline, CDR1 is LNHDA, CDR2 SQIVND (reference sequence). V was shortened by 5 bases and J by 3 bases, with 13 bases between the two germline ends. Specimen: peripheral blood. The sequence was obtained from a man at least 80 years old with acute or convalescent COVID-19. This rearrangement joins TRBV19 to TRBJ2-5, with D possibly matching TRBD2 (6 bases). The DNA of the CDR3 is TGTGCCAGTAGTGTCGGCAGGAGGGAAGAGACCCAGTACTTC. Its protein product is CASSVGRREETQYF.